This is a list of T cell receptor beta chains from one sample in a study of OX40 agonist ivuxolimab in advanced cancers. Clones were sequenced by immunoSEQ multiplex PCR, and TCRdb holds only the in-frame ones, with some missing. Here the sample spans 60,000 to 85,000 clones, 80% to 90% being singletons. The sample in question was CD4+ or CD8+ T cells sorted from blood, obtained in a trial of the OX40 agonist ivuxolimab. These receptors were collected from an adult with an advanced solid tumor such as melanoma, head and neck, liver or kidney cancer. Both conserved end residues are part of each CDR3. Fields, in order: D gene, clone size, J gene, V gene, CDR3 DNA, CDR3 protein. D genes are given only for firm matches. The listing skips clone size in some rows; elsewhere it reads once, few, many or a size class.

TRBD1 few TRBJ1-2 TRBV10-3 TGTGCCATCAGTGAGTCGGTACAGGGGTCTACAGGCTACACCTTC CAISESVQGSTGYTF
- - TRBJ2-4 TRBV7-9 TGTGCCAGCAGCTCCGGGGCAGGGCTAGCCAAAAACATTCAGTACTTC CASSSGAGLAKNIQYF
TRBD2 - TRBJ2-3 TRBV10-3 TGTGCCATCAGTCCCATGGGGGGGTCCACAGATACGCAGTATTTT CAISPMGGSTDTQYF
- - TRBJ2-7 TRBV6-4 TGTGCCAGCAGTTTCCTAGGACCCAAAGTCCACGAGCAGTACTTC CASSFLGPKVHEQYF
- - TRBJ2-1 TRBV7-8 TGTGCCAGCAGCCCCCACGGAGACTACCAGTTCTTC CASSPHGDYQFF
- - TRBJ2-7 TRBV11-2 TGTGCCAGCAGCTTACGCAGGGGTTCCTACGAGCAGTACTTC CASSLRRGSYEQYF
TRBD2 - TRBJ2-7 TRBV19 TGTGCCAGTAGTATAGATGCCCTCTCGACTAGCGGCTACGAGCAGTACTTC CASSIDALSTSGYEQYF
- - TRBJ2-4 TRBV7-8 TGTGCCAGCAGCTTAGCGAGGCAGAGCTCGGGCAAAAACATTCAGTACTTC CASSLARQSSGKNIQYF
- - TRBJ2-7 TRBV7-2 TGTGCCAGCGGCCGGACGGTGAGGTCCTACGAGCAGTACTTC CASGRTVRSYEQYF
TRBD1 - TRBJ1-1 TRBV19 TGTGCCAGTAGTAAAGGACAGGGGGCGTTTCGGGTCACTGAAGCTTTCTTT CASSKGQGAFRVTEAFF
- - TRBJ2-7 TRBV15 TGTGCCACCAGCAAAGTCCGGGACAATGGCGAGCAGTACTTC CATSKVRDNGEQYF
- - TRBJ2-2 TRBV5-8 TGTGCCAGCAGCTTGAGGGGGATCGGGACCGGGGAGCTGTTTTTT CASSLRGIGTGELFF
TRBD2 - TRBJ2-6 TRBV7-2 TGTGCCAGCAGCTTATCTAGCGGGAGGGGTGGGGCCAACGTCCTGACTTTC CASSLSSGRGGANVLTF
TRBD1 - TRBJ2-3 TRBV30 TGTGCCGGAACGACAGGGGGCGGCACAGATACGCAGTATTTT CAGTTGGGTDTQYF
TRBD1 - TRBJ2-2 TRBV7-6 TGTGCCAGCAGCTCCTCGACAGGGCCCGGGGAGCTGTTTTTT CASSSSTGPGELFF
- - TRBJ1-1 TRBV6-6 TGTGCCAGCAGTTACTCGGACACTGAAGCTTTCTTT CASSYSDTEAFF
- - TRBJ1-5 TRBV28 TGTGCCAGCAGTTCTCAAGACAGGAGCGACAATCAGCCCCAGCATTTT CASSSQDRSDNQPQHF
- - TRBJ1-2 TRBV21-1 TGTGCCAGCAGCAACACCCGGGGCCGGACAGCCTCCCCGGGGGATGGCTACACCTTC CASSNTRGRTASPGDGYTF
TRBD1 few TRBJ1-2 TRBV9 TGTGCCAGCAGCGTAGACGGGACAGAACGATATGGCTACACCTTC CASSVDGTERYGYTF
- - TRBJ2-3 TRBV19 TGTGCCAGTAGTATGAGCCTATCAGATACGCAGTATTTT CASSMSLSDTQYF
TRBD1 - TRBJ2-4 TRBV5-1 TGCGCCAGCAGCCCCGGGACAGTGGAAAACATTCAGTACTTC CASSPGTVENIQYF
- - TRBJ2-7 TRBV7-8 TGTGCCAGCAGCTCCTGGACGAGCTACGAGCAGTACTTC CASSSWTSYEQYF
- once TRBJ2-3 TRBV7-2 TGTGCCAGCAGCCTGGGACCCCAAGGGGCAGATACGCAGTATTTT CASSLGPQGADTQYF
TRBD1 - TRBJ1-1 TRBV9 TGTGCCAGCAGTAGGACAGGATACACTGAAGCTTTCTTT CASSRTGYTEAFF
- - TRBJ2-5 TRBV5-4 TGTGCCAGCAGGGGGGAGATATCTAGCTCTCAAGAGACCCAGTACTTC CASRGEISSSQETQYF
TRBD2 - TRBJ2-7 TRBV11-2 TGTGCCAGCAGCTCCCCTTCTAGCGGACGCTACGAGCAGTACTTC CASSSPSSGRYEQYF
TRBD1 - TRBJ2-3 TRBV7-3 TGTGCCAGCAGCCCCAGGGGGCGGGGCACAGATACGCAGTATTTT CASSPRGRGTDTQYF
TRBD2 - TRBJ2-7 TRBV6-6 TGTGCCAGCAGTCCGTCTAGCGGGAGGGCCTACGAGCAGTACTTC CASSPSSGRAYEQYF
- - TRBJ2-2 TRBV6-4 TGTGCCAGCAGTTCGGGACAAAGCGTTTACACCGGGGAGCTGTTTTTT CASSSGQSVYTGELFF
TRBD1 - TRBJ1-1 TRBV9 TGTGCCAGCAGCGTTTCCGGGACAGGGTTGCGAACTGAAGCTTTCTTT CASSVSGTGLRTEAFF
- - TRBJ2-4 TRBV28 TGTGCCAGCAAGACAGGACTAGCCAAAAACATTCAGTACTTC CASKTGLAKNIQYF
- - TRBJ1-4 TRBV7-9 TGTGCCAGCAGCTTAAACGGTGCAGGCTTGAGTGAAAAACTGTTTTTT CASSLNGAGLSEKLFF
TRBD1 - TRBJ2-1 TRBV10-1 TGCGCCAGCAGCAAACCGGGACAGACCTACAATGAGCAGTTCTTC CASSKPGQTYNEQFF
- - TRBJ1-4 TRBV19 TGTGCCAGTAGTATCCGACGACAGTACTACGATAATGAAAAACTGTTTTTT CASSIRRQYYDNEKLFF
- - TRBJ1-4 TRBV18 TGTGCCAGCTCCCGGGCTGTCGGGACAACTAATGAAAAACTGTTTTTT CASSRAVGTTNEKLFF
TRBD2 - TRBJ2-3 TRBV4-3 TGCGCCAGCAGCCAGTCTAGCGGGAGGGCAGACGGGCGTCCGCAGTATTTT CASSQSSGRADGRPQYF
TRBD2 - TRBJ2-2 TRBV6-5 TGTGCCAGCAGAAGTTATAGCGGGAGAGGGGAGCTGTTTTTT CASRSYSGRGELFF
TRBD2 - TRBJ2-1 TRBV9 TGTGCCAGCAGCGTAGGTCCTAGCGGGAGCCCGACCTATGAGCAGTTCTTC CASSVGPSGSPTYEQFF
- - TRBJ1-4 TRBV30 TGTGCCTGGAGTGTAGGTGGAGTGGCGGTAAAACTGTTTTTT CAWSVGGVAVKLFF
- - TRBJ2-2 TRBV30 TGTGCGAGGCAGGGTTTCACCGGGGAGCTGTTTTTT CARQGFTGELFF
- - TRBJ1-3 TRBV25-1 TGTGCCAGCAGTGAATACTCGGTCTCTGGAAACACCATATATTTT CASSEYSVSGNTIYF
TRBD2 - TRBJ2-1 TRBV4-3 TGCGCCAGCAGCCAGCAGCATAGCGGGACTTACAATGAGCAGTTCTTC CASSQQHSGTYNEQFF
- once TRBJ1-2 TRBV4-2 TGTGCCAGCAGCCAAACCAGGGGCGATGGCTACACCTTC CASSQTRGDGYTF
TRBD2 - TRBJ2-7 TRBV5-4 TGTGCCAGCAGCTTGTCTAGCGGGAGTCTCGAGCAGTACTTC CASSLSSGSLEQYF
- - TRBJ1-5 TRBV9 TGTGCCAGCAGCGTAGCTACCGGTCAGCCCCAGCATTTT CASSVATGQPQHF
- few TRBJ1-2 TRBV19 TGTGCCAGTAGAACCCTTCCCAGGGGCGGCTACACCTTC CASRTLPRGGYTF
- - TRBJ1-2 TRBV28 TGTGCCAGCAGTCTAACAGGGAGTGGCTACACCTTC CASSLTGSGYTF
TRBD1 once TRBJ1-3 TRBV11-2 TGTGCCAGCAGCGGGTGGGACAGCGCTTTTACAGCGGGAAACACCATATATTTT CASSGWDSAFTAGNTIYF